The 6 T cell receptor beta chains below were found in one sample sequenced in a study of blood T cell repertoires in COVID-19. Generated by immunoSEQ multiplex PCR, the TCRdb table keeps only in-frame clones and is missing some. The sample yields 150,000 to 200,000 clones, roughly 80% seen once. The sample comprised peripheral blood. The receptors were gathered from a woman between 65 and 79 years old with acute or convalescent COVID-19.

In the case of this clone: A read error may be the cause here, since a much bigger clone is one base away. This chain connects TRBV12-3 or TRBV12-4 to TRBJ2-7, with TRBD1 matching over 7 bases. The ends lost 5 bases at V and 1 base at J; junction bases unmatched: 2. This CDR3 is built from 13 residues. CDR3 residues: CASSRDSSYEQYF. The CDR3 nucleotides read TGTGCCAGCAGTCGGGACAGTTCCTACGAGCAGTACTTC.

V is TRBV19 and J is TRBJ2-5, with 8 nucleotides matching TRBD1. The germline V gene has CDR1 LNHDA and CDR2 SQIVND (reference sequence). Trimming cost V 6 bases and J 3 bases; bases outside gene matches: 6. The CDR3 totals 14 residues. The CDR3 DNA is TGTGCCAGTAGGGCATCGGACAGGGAAGAGACCCAGTACTTC. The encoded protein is CASRASDREETQYF.

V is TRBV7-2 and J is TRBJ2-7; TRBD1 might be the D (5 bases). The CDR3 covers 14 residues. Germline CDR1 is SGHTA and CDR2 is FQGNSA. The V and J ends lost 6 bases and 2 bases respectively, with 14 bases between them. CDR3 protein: CASSDRQTPYEQYF. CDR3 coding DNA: TGTGCCAGCAGTGACCGACAGACGCCCTACGAGCAGTACTTC.

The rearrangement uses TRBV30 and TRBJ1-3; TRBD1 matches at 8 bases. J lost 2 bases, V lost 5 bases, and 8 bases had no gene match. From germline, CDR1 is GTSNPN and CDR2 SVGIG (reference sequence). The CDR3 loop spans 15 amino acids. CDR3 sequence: CAWGPGTGAGNTIYF. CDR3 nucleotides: TGTGCCTGGGGCCCCGGGACAGGTGCTGGAAACACCATATATTTT. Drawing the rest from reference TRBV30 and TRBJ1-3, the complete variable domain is SQTIHQWPATLVQPVGSPLSLECTVEGTSNPNLYWYRQAAGRGLQLLFYSVGIGQISSEVPQNLSASRPQDRQFILSSKKLLLSDSGFYLCAWGPGTGAGNTIYFGEGSWLTVV.

The DNA of the CDR3 is TGTGCCTGGAGTGTAATACTGGGCACAGATACGCAGTATTTT. Translating gives CAWSVILGTDTQYF. The chain couples TRBV30 to TRBJ2-3; D is ambiguous. This CDR3 spans 14 amino acids. The germline CDR1 and CDR2 sequences are GTSNPN and SVGIG (reference sequence). Trimming left V 0 bases short and J 1 base short, with 8 bases between.

CDR3 in amino acids: CASSFISSSSEAFF. The CDR3 DNA reads as TGTGCCAGCAGCTTTATCTCTTCGTCGTCTGAAGCTTTCTTT. The V call is TRBV5-5, the J call TRBJ1-1, with no clear D. There are 14 residues in the CDR3. The germline V gene encodes CDR1 SGHKS and CDR2 YYEKEE (reference sequence). V lost 2 bases and J 6 bases, leaving 14 bases between the germline ends.